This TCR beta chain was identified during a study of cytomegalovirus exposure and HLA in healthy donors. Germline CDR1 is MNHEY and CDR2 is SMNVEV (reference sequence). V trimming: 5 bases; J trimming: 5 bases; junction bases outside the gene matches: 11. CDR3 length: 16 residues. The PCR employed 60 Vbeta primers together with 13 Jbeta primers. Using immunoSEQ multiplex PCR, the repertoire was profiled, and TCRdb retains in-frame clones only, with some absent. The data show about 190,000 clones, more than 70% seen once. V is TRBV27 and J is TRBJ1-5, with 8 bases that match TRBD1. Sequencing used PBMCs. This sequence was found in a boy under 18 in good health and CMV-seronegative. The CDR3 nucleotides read TGTGCCAGCAGTCCTCGGGAAGGACAGGGTTATCAGCCCCAGCATTTT. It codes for CASSPREGQGYQPQHF.